The 2 T cell receptor beta chains below all came from one sample that was sequenced in a study of T cells expressing NK-cell markers. Each CDR3 protein gets one entry in TCRdb, which reprocessed the 5' RACE reads and gives no DNA. This sample's table has 550,000 to 600,000 distinct CDR3 sequences. The sequenced sample was blood T cells: a sorted CD56 or NKG2C T cell subset, CD4+ or CD8+ T cells, or bulk PBMC T cells (not recorded which). These receptors were collected from a young man in good health.

The rearrangement links TRBV28 to TRBJ1-5; TCRdb lists TRBD1, though no DNA is available to test this call. This CDR3 has 16 residues. Germline V gene data show CDR1 as MDHEN and CDR2 as SYDVKM. The chain's CDR3 is CASRSPHTSSNQPQHF. The whole variable domain, filled in from reference TRBV28 and TRBJ1-5, reads DVKVTQSSRYLVKRTGEKVFLECVQDMDHENMFWYRQDPGLGLRLIYFSYDVKMKEKGDIPEGYSVSREKKERFSLILESASTNQTSMYLCASRSPHTSSNQPQHFGDGTRLSIL.

The rearrangement joins TRBV25-1 to TRBJ1-2; the TRBD1 assignment by TCRdb is unverifiable without DNA. This CDR3 region has 13 residues. CDR1 is MGHDK, CDR2 SYGVNS, per germline. The chain's CDR3 is CASSVTGAYGYTF.